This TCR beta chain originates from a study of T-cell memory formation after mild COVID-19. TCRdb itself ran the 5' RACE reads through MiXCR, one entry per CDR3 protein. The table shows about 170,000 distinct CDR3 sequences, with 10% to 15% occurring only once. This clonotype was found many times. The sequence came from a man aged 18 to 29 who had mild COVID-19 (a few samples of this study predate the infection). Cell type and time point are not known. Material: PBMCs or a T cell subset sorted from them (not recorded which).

This chain's CDR3 is CASSPREQETQYF. CDR3 nucleotides: TGTGCCAGCAGCCCCAGGGAGCAAGAGACCCAGTACTTC. V is TRBV7-2 and J is TRBJ2-5; either TRBD1 or TRBD2 may fit D (5 bases each). Germline CDR1 is SGHTA and CDR2 is FQGNSA. The CDR3 sequence is 13 residues long. Trimming cost V 5 bases and J 2 bases, with 9 bases left between them.